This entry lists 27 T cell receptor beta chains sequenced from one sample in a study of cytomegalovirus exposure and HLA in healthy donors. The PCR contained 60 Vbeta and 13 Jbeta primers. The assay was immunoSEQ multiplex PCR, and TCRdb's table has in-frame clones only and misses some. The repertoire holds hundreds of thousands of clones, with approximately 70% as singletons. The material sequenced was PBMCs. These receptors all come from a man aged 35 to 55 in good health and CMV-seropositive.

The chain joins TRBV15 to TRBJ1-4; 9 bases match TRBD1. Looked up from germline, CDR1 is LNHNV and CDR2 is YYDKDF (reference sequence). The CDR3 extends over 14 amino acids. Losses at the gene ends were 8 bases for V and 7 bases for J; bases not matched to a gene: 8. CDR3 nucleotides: TGTGCCACCGTACGGGACAGGGAAGGTGAAAAACTGTTTTTT. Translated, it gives CATVRDREGEKLFF.

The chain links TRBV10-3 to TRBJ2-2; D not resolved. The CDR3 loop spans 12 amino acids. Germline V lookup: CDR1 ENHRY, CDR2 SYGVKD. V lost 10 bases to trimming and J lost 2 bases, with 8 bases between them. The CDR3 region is CASAANTGELFF. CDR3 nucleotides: TGTGCCAGCGCCGCCAACACCGGGGAGCTGTTTTTT.

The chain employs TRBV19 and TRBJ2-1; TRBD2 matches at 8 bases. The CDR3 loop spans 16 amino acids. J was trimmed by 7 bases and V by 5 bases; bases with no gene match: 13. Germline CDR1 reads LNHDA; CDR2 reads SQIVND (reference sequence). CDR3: CASSPTRGAGGNEQFF. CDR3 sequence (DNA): TGTGCCAGTAGTCCGACCCGGGGGGCGGGGGGTAATGAGCAGTTCTTC.

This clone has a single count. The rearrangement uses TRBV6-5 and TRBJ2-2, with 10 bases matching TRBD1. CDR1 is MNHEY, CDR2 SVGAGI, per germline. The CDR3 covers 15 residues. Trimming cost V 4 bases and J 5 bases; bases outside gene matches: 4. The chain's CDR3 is CASSSTGGITGELFF. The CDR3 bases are TGTGCCAGCAGTTCGACAGGGGGCATAACCGGGGAGCTGTTTTTT.

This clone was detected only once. DNA for the CDR3: TGTGCCAGCAGCCGAAGCGGGACGAATGAAAAACTGTTTTTT. Residues: CASSRSGTNEKLFF. The rearrangement joins TRBV7-6 to TRBJ1-4; D may be TRBD1 (5 bases). V lost 5 bases to trimming and J lost 5 bases, with 12 bases between them. The CDR3 has 14 residues. Germline V gives CDR1 SGHVS, CDR2 FNYEAQ.

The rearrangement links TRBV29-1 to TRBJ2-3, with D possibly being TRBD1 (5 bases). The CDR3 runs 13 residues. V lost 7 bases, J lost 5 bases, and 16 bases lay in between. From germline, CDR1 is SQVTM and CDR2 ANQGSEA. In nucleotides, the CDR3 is TGCAGCGCCGAAGGGGCCCGCGGAGATACGCAGTATTTT. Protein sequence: CSAEGARGDTQYF.

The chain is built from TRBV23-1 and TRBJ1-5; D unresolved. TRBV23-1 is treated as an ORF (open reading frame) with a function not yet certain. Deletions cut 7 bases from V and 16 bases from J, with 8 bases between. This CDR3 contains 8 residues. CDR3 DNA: TGCGCCAGCACACATGAACATTTT. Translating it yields CASTHEHF.

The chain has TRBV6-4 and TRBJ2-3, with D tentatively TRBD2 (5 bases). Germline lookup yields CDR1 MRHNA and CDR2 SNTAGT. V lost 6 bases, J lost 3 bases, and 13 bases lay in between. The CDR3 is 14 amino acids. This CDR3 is CASSRTPGTDTQYF. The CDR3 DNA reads TGTGCCAGCAGCCGGACCCCGGGGACAGATACGCAGTATTTT.

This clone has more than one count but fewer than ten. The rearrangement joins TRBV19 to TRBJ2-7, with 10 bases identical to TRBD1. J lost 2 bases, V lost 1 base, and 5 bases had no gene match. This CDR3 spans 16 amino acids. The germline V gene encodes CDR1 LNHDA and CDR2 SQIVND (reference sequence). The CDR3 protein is CASSIAFGQGAYEQYF. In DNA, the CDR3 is TGTGCCAGTAGTATAGCGTTTGGACAGGGGGCCTACGAGCAGTACTTC.

The CDR3 coding sequence is TGTGCCAGCAGCTCGGGACAGCCTAATGAAAAACTGTTTTTT. It is translated as CASSSGQPNEKLFF. V and J are TRBV5-4 and TRBJ1-4; 7 bases agree with TRBD1. This CDR3 contains 14 residues. In germline, CDR1 is SGHNT, CDR2 YYREEE (reference sequence). The V and J ends lost 3 bases and 3 bases, in that order; junction bases with no gene match: 2.

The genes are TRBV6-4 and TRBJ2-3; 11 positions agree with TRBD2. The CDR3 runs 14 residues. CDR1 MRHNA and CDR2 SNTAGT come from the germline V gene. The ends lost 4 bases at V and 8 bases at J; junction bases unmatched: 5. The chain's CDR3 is CASSATGTSGTQYF. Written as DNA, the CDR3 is TGTGCCAGCAGTGCGACCGGGACTAGCGGTACGCAGTATTTT.

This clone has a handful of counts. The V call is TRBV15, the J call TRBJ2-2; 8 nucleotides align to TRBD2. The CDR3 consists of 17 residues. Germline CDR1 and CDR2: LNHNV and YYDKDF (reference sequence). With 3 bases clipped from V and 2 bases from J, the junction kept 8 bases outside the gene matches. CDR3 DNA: TGTGCCACCAGCAGGGAGACTAGCGAGTTTAACACCGGGGAGCTGTTTTTT. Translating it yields CATSRETSEFNTGELFF.

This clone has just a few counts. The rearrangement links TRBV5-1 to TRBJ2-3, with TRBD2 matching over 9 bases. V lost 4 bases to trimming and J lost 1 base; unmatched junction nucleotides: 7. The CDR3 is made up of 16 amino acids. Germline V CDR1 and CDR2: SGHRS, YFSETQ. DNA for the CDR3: TGCGCCAGCAGCGGCCTTGTAGCGGGGGGCACAGATACGCAGTATTTT. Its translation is CASSGLVAGGTDTQYF.

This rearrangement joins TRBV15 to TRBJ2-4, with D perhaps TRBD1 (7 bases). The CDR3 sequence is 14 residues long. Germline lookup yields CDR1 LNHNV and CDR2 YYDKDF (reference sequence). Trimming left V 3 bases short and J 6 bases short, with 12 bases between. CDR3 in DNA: TGTGCCACCAGCAGTGCGGGACAGTCAAACATTCAGTACTTC. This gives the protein CATSSAGQSNIQYF.

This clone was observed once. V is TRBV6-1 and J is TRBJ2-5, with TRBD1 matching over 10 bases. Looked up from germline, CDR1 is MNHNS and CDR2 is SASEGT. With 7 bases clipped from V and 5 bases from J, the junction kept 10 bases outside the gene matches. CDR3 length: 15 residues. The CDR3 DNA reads TGTGCCAGCAAGCCGGGACAGGGGACCGGTGAGACCCAGTACTTC. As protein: CASKPGQGTGETQYF.

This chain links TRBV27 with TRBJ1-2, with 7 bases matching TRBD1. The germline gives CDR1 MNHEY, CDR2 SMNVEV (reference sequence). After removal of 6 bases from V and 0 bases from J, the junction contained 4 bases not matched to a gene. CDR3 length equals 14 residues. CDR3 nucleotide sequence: TGTGCCAGCAGGCAACAGGGGTCTAACTATGGCTACACCTTC. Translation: CASRQQGSNYGYTF.

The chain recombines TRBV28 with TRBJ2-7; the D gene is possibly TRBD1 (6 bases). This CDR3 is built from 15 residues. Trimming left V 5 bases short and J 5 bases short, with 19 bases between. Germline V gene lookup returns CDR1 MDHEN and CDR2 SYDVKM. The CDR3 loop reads CASSTSGTSGNEQYF. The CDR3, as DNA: TGTGCCAGCAGTACATCCGGGACAAGTGGGAACGAGCAGTACTTC.

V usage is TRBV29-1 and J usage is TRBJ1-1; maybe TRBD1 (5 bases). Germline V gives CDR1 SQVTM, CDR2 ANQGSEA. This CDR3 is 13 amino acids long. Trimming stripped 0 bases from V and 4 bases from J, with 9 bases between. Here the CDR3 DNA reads TGCAGCGTTGAAGAATCCGGGGGCACTGAAGCTTTCTTT. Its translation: CSVEESGGTEAFF.

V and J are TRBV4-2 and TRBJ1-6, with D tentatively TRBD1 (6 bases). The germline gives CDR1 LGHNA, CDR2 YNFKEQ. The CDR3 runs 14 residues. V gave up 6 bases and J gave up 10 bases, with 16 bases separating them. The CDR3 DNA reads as TGTGCCAGCAGTCGGACAGCACAGATATCACCCCTCCACTTT. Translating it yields CASSRTAQISPLHF.

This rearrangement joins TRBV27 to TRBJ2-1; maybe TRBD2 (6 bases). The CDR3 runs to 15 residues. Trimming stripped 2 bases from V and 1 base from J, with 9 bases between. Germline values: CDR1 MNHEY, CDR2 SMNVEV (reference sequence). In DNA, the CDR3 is TGTGCCAGCAGTTTAGTCCTAGCGTCCTACAATGAGCAGTTCTTC. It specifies CASSLVLASYNEQFF.

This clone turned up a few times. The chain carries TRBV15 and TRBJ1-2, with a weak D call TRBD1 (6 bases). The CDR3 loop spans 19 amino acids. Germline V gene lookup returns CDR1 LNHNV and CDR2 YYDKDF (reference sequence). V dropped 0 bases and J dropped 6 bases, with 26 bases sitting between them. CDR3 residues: CATSRERGSGEGGRDGYTF. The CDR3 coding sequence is TGTGCCACCAGCAGAGAGCGGGGGTCCGGAGAGGGGGGGCGCGATGGCTACACCTTC. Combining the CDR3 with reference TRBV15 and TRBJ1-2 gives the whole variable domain DAMVIQNPRYQVTQFGKPVTLSCSQTLNHNVMYWYQQKSSQAPKLLFHYYDKDFNNEADTPDNFQSRRPNTSFCFLDIRSPGLGDTAMYLCATSRERGSGEGGRDGYTFGSGTRLTVV.

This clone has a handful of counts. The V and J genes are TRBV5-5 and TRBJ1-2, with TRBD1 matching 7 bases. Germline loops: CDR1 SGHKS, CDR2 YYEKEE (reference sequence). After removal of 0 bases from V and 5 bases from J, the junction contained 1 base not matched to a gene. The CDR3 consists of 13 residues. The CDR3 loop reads CASSLGDSYGYTF. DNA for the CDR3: TGTGCCAGCAGCTTGGGGGACAGTTATGGCTACACCTTC.

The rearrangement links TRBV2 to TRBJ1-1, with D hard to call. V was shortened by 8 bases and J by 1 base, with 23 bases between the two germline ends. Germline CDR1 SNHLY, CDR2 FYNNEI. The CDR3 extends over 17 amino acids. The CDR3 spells CASRLGGGLLTNTEAFF. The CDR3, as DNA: TGTGCCAGCCGTCTAGGTGGAGGGCTGCTGACGAACACTGAAGCTTTCTTT.

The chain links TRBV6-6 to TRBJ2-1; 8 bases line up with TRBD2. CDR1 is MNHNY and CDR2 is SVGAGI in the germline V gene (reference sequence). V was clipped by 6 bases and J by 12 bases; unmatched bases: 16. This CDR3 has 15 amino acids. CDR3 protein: CASSSVGAGELGQFF. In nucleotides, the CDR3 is TGTGCCAGCAGCTCCGTTGGAGCGGGGGAACTGGGGCAGTTCTTC.

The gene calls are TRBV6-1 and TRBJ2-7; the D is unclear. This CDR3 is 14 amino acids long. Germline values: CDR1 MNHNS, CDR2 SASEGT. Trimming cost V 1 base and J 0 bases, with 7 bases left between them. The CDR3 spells CASSEDPGSYEQYF. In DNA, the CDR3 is TGTGCCAGCAGTGAAGACCCCGGCTCCTACGAGCAGTACTTC.

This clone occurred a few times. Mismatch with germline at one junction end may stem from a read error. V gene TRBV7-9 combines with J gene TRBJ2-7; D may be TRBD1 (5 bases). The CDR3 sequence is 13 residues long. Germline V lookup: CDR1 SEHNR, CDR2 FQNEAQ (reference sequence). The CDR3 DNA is TGTTCCAGCAGCTTAGGGCAGGGCCGCGAGCAGTACTTC. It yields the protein CSSSLGQGREQYF.

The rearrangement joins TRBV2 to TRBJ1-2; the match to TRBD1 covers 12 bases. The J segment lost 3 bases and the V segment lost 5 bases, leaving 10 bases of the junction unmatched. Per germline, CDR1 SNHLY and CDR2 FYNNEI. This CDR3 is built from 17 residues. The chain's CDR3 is CASSWGTGGVEDYGYTF. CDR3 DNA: TGTGCCAGCAGTTGGGGGACAGGGGGCGTGGAGGACTATGGCTACACCTTC. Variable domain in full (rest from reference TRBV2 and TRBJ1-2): EPEVTQTPSHQVTQMGQEVILRCVPISNHLYFYWYRQILGQKVEFLVSFYNNEISEKSEIFDDQFSVERPDGSNFTLKIRSTKLEDSAMYFCASSWGTGGVEDYGYTFGSGTRLTVV.